This is a list of T cell receptor beta chains from one sample in a study of shared clonotypes between healthy human individuals. Here immunoSEQ multiplex PCR was the method, and the copy in TCRdb shows in-frame clones only, minus some. The data contain approximately 500,000 clones, roughly 80% of them singletons. Sequencing used PBMCs. The receptor set was obtained from a woman aged 40 to 55 in good health. Some clones in this sample may be carry-over from other donors' samples. Both conserved end residues are part of each CDR3. The D gene is left open where the match is weak. The size entry is marked missing in some rows and otherwise reads once, few, many or a size class.

abundance,j_gene,v_gene,d_gene,CDR3aa,CDR3nt
NA,TRBJ2-7,TRBV11-2,NA,CASSLDSLYEQYF,TGTGCCAGCAGCTTAGATTCGCTCTACGAGCAGTACTTC
NA,TRBJ1-4,TRBV6-4,TRBD1,CASSVDRGEKLFF,TGTGCCAGCAGTGTGGACAGGGGTGAAAAACTGTTTTTT
NA,TRBJ1-5,TRBV6-1,NA,CASSGETGGNQPQHF,TGTGCCAGCAGTGGTGAAACGGGAGGCAATCAGCCCCAGCATTTT
NA,TRBJ1-3,TRBV18,NA,CASSPGFDRNTIYF,TGTGCCAGCTCACCAGGTTTTGATCGAAACACCATATATTTT
NA,TRBJ2-5,TRBV4-1,TRBD1,CASSQDGRGKETQYF,TGCGCCAGCAGCCAAGATGGCAGGGGGAAAGAGACCCAGTACTTC
NA,TRBJ2-7,TRBV27,TRBD1,CASSFSTGGPWEQYF,TGTGCCAGCAGTTTCTCGACAGGGGGACCCTGGGAGCAGTACTTC
NA,TRBJ2-3,TRBV5-1,NA,CASSWAGAGPTDTQYF,TGCGCCAGCAGCTGGGCCGGGGCGGGGCCCACAGATACGCAGTATTTT
NA,TRBJ2-1,TRBV2,NA,CASSAAGTYNEQFF,TGTGCCAGCAGTGCGGCTGGGACCTACAATGAGCAGTTCTTC
once,TRBJ2-1,TRBV18,NA,CASSPSGVSNEQFF,TGTGCCAGCTCACCCTCGGGTGTAAGCAATGAGCAGTTCTTC
NA,TRBJ2-2,TRBV11-2,NA,CASSLTGELFF,TGTGCCAGCAGCTTGACCGGGGAGCTGTTTTTT
few,TRBJ1-1,TRBV28,TRBD1,CASSSPRGANTEAFF,TGTGCCAGCAGTTCCCCCAGGGGGGCGAACACTGAAGCTTTCTTT
NA,TRBJ2-5,TRBV9,NA,CASSVAGRVETQYF,TGTGCCAGCAGCGTAGCGGGCAGGGTTGAGACCCAGTACTTC
NA,TRBJ2-2,TRBV28,TRBD2,CASSSGLAGVPGELFF,TGTGCCAGCAGTTCCGGACTAGCGGGAGTGCCCGGGGAGCTGTTTTTT
few,TRBJ2-3,TRBV6-4,NA,CASSTGAPTDTQYF,TGTGCCAGCAGTACGGGAGCCCCCACAGATACGCAGTATTTT
NA,TRBJ2-1,TRBV18,NA,CASSPSQLSYNEQFF,TGTGCCAGCTCACCAAGCCAGCTTTCCTACAATGAGCAGTTCTTC
NA,TRBJ2-4,TRBV11-2,NA,CASSPLKNSKNIQYF,TGTGCCAGCAGCCCCCTGAAAAATTCCAAAAACATTCAGTACTTC
NA,TRBJ2-5,TRBV10-3,TRBD2,CAISGGLAGGPGHQETQYF,TGTGCCATCAGCGGGGGACTAGCGGGAGGGCCTGGCCACCAAGAGACCCAGTACTTC
many,TRBJ2-1,TRBV5-1,TRBD2,CASSFLPGLGRGEQFF,TGCGCCAGCAGCTTTTTACCGGGACTAGGGAGAGGTGAGCAGTTCTTC
few,TRBJ2-1,TRBV9,TRBD2,CASSVSPPGLAGYNEQFF,TGTGCCAGCAGCGTAAGCCCCCCCGGACTAGCGGGCTACAATGAGCAGTTCTTC
NA,TRBJ2-5,TRBV9,TRBD1,CASSVGGGQGEETQYF,TGTGCCAGCAGCGTAGGAGGGGGACAGGGCGAAGAGACCCAGTACTTC
NA,TRBJ1-3,TRBV2,NA,CASSGENGNTIYF,TGTGCCAGCAGTGGTGAGAATGGAAACACCATATATTTT
NA,TRBJ2-7,TRBV5-6,NA,CASSLGQSYEQYF,TGTGCCAGCAGCTTGGGACAGAGCTACGAGCAGTACTTC
NA,TRBJ1-2,TRBV29-1,TRBD1,CSGGGQESYTF,TGCAGCGGTGGGGGACAGGAAAGCTACACCTTC
once,TRBJ2-1,TRBV5-1,TRBD2,CASSPTSGSYNEQFF,TGCGCCAGCAGCCCAACTAGCGGATCCTACAATGAGCAGTTCTTC
many,TRBJ2-5,TRBV11-1,NA,CASSGDNPSQETQYF,TGTGCCAGCAGCGGCGACAACCCAAGTCAAGAGACCCAGTACTTC
once,TRBJ2-2,TRBV28,NA,CASRTGANTGELFF,TGTGCTAGCCGGACGGGGGCGAACACCGGGGAGCTGTTTTTT
many,TRBJ1-1,TRBV18,NA,CASQGQVNTEAFF,TGTGCCAGTCAGGGGCAGGTGAACACTGAAGCTTTCTTT
NA,TRBJ2-7,TRBV11-1,TRBD2,CASRLTSGGSYEQYF,TGTGCCAGCAGACTAACTAGCGGGGGTTCCTACGAGCAGTACTTC
NA,TRBJ1-1,TRBV7-3,NA,CASSLSLPTQGEAFF,TGTGCCAGCAGCTTATCACTCCCAACTCAGGGTGAAGCTTTCTTT
few,TRBJ2-2,TRBV7-2,NA,CASSDSADPFTGELFF,TGTGCCAGCAGCGATAGCGCGGACCCATTCACCGGGGAGCTGTTTTTT
NA,TRBJ2-7,TRBV5-6,TRBD2,CASSFYSVAGPSYEQYF,TGTGCCAGCAGCTTTTATTCCGTAGCGGGCCCCAGCTACGAGCAGTACTTC